This is a list of T cell receptor beta chains from one sample in a study of cytomegalovirus exposure and HLA in healthy donors. Profiling relied on immunoSEQ multiplex PCR, and the TCRdb table lists in-frame clones only, not all of them. This sample has approximately 200,000 clones; roughly three quarters occur once, and the top ten carry 1.6%. Sequenced: PBMCs. Receptors were obtained from a woman younger than 30 in good health and CMV-seronegative. The CDR3 runs from the conserved cysteine through the conserved F or W. A D gene is named only where the DNA matches it firmly. Expanded clones are given a class, and other clones once, few, many or no size at all.

v_gene: TRBV28
d_gene: TRBD1
j_gene: TRBJ1-2
abundance: -
CDR3aa: CASSGQGAYRPGYTF
CDR3nt: TGTGCCAGCAGTGGACAGGGGGCGTACCGTCCCGGCTACACCTTC

v_gene: TRBV2
d_gene: TRBD1
j_gene: TRBJ1-2
abundance: -
CDR3aa: CASRGQGADYGYTF
CDR3nt: TGTGCCAGCAGAGGACAGGGGGCCGACTATGGCTACACCTTC

v_gene: TRBV28
d_gene: -
j_gene: TRBJ1-3
abundance: -
CDR3aa: CASRILRDKGGNTIYF
CDR3nt: TGTGCCAGCAGGATCCTTCGGGATAAAGGCGGAAACACCATATATTTT

v_gene: TRBV27
d_gene: -
j_gene: TRBJ1-2
abundance: -
CDR3aa: CASSGGYTF
CDR3nt: TGTGCCAGCAGTGGCGGCTACACCTTC

v_gene: TRBV27
d_gene: -
j_gene: TRBJ1-6
abundance: -
CDR3aa: CASSLGGATPLHF
CDR3nt: TGTGCCAGCAGTTTGGGGGGTGCGACACCCCTCCACTTT

v_gene: TRBV5-4
d_gene: -
j_gene: TRBJ2-2
abundance: -
CDR3aa: CASSLSYTGELFF
CDR3nt: TGTGCCAGCAGCTTGAGCTACACCGGGGAGCTGTTTTTT

v_gene: TRBV4-2
d_gene: -
j_gene: TRBJ1-2
abundance: -
CDR3aa: CASSQGLRIGSYGYTF
CDR3nt: TGTGCCAGCAGCCAAGGGTTAAGAATTGGGAGTTATGGCTACACCTTC

v_gene: TRBV19
d_gene: TRBD1
j_gene: TRBJ1-5
abundance: -
CDR3aa: CASKRQGKMYSNQPQHF
CDR3nt: TGTGCCAGTAAAAGACAGGGGAAGATGTATAGCAATCAGCCCCAGCATTTT

v_gene: TRBV29-1
d_gene: -
j_gene: TRBJ1-1
abundance: -
CDR3aa: CSVERGNTEAFF
CDR3nt: TGCAGCGTGGAACGGGGGAACACTGAAGCTTTCTTT

v_gene: TRBV6-6
d_gene: -
j_gene: TRBJ1-2
abundance: few
CDR3aa: CATSFGDSLYGYTF
CDR3nt: TGTGCCACCAGCTTTGGAGACTCCCTCTATGGCTACACCTTC

v_gene: TRBV7-8
d_gene: -
j_gene: TRBJ1-1
abundance: -
CDR3aa: CASSSSTAPLGTEAFF
CDR3nt: TGTGCCAGCAGCTCTTCGACAGCCCCCCTTGGGACTGAAGCTTTCTTT

v_gene: TRBV7-2
d_gene: TRBD1
j_gene: TRBJ2-7
abundance: -
CDR3aa: CASSSRDRTYEQYF
CDR3nt: TGTGCCAGCAGCTCCCGGGACAGGACCTACGAGCAGTACTTC

v_gene: TRBV27
d_gene: TRBD1
j_gene: TRBJ1-6
abundance: -
CDR3aa: CASSWDRSNSPLHF
CDR3nt: TGTGCCAGCAGCTGGGACAGGTCTAATTCCCCCCTCCACTTT

v_gene: TRBV6-6
d_gene: TRBD1
j_gene: TRBJ1-2
abundance: -
CDR3aa: CASSPGQGADYGYTF
CDR3nt: TGTGCCAGCAGCCCCGGACAGGGGGCGGACTATGGCTACACCTTC

v_gene: TRBV29-1
d_gene: -
j_gene: TRBJ1-4
abundance: -
CDR3aa: CSVVGGSTNEKLFF
CDR3nt: TGCAGCGTTGTGGGGGGATCAACTAATGAAAAACTGTTTTTT

v_gene: TRBV11-2
d_gene: TRBD2
j_gene: TRBJ2-5
abundance: -
CDR3aa: CASSFSGRARETQYF
CDR3nt: TGTGCCAGCAGCTTTAGCGGGAGGGCCCGGGAGACCCAGTACTTC

v_gene: TRBV5-1
d_gene: TRBD1
j_gene: TRBJ2-7
abundance: -
CDR3aa: CASSPRTGDSEQYF
CDR3nt: TGCGCCAGCAGCCCTCGGACAGGGGACTCCGAGCAGTACTTC

v_gene: TRBV7-3
d_gene: TRBD1
j_gene: TRBJ1-1
abundance: once
CDR3aa: CASSEDRTFMNTEAFF
CDR3nt: TGTGCCAGCAGCGAGGACAGGACCTTCATGAACACTGAAGCTTTCTTT

v_gene: TRBV28
d_gene: -
j_gene: TRBJ2-2
abundance: once
CDR3aa: CASSSYGPVGTNTGELFF
CDR3nt: TGTGCCAGCAGCTCATATGGGCCGGTCGGGACGAACACCGGGGAGCTGTTTTTT

v_gene: TRBV6-5
d_gene: -
j_gene: TRBJ1-1
abundance: -
CDR3aa: CASSYSQGSTEAFF
CDR3nt: TGTGCCAGCAGTTACTCACAGGGTTCCACTGAAGCTTTCTTT

v_gene: TRBV6-5
d_gene: -
j_gene: TRBJ2-2
abundance: -
CDR3aa: CASSYRTPGGTGELFF
CDR3nt: TGTGCCAGCAGTTACCGTACTCCAGGGGGGACCGGGGAGCTGTTTTTT

v_gene: TRBV15
d_gene: -
j_gene: TRBJ2-3
abundance: -
CDR3aa: CATSRGEVDTQYF
CDR3nt: TGTGCCACCAGCAGAGGAGAAGTCGATACGCAGTATTTT

v_gene: TRBV6-5
d_gene: -
j_gene: TRBJ2-2
abundance: -
CDR3aa: CASSSASSPNTGELFF
CDR3nt: TGTGCCAGCAGTTCCGCTAGCAGTCCGAACACCGGGGAGCTGTTTTTT

v_gene: TRBV7-9
d_gene: -
j_gene: TRBJ2-2
abundance: -
CDR3aa: CASQGGTGELFF
CDR3nt: TGTGCCAGCCAGGGGGGTACCGGGGAGCTGTTTTTT

v_gene: TRBV5-1
d_gene: -
j_gene: TRBJ1-3
abundance: -
CDR3aa: CASSSDSSGNTIYF
CDR3nt: TGCGCCAGCAGCAGTGACAGCTCTGGAAACACCATATATTTT

v_gene: TRBV27
d_gene: -
j_gene: TRBJ2-3
abundance: -
CDR3aa: CASSMDTTGPQYF
CDR3nt: TGTGCCAGCAGTATGGACACTACAGGACCGCAGTATTTT

v_gene: TRBV29-1
d_gene: -
j_gene: TRBJ2-7
abundance: -
CDR3aa: CSVEVGASYEQYF
CDR3nt: TGCAGCGTTGAAGTAGGGGCTTCCTACGAGCAGTACTTC

v_gene: TRBV4-2
d_gene: TRBD2
j_gene: TRBJ2-5
abundance: few
CDR3aa: CASSQDWRGAEETQYF
CDR3nt: TGTGCCAGCAGCCAAGATTGGCGGGGGGCGGAGGAGACCCAGTACTTC

v_gene: TRBV28
d_gene: TRBD2
j_gene: TRBJ2-3
abundance: -
CDR3aa: CASSFGERDPDTQYF
CDR3nt: TGTGCCAGCAGTTTTGGAGAGCGGGACCCAGATACGCAGTATTTT

v_gene: TRBV7-9
d_gene: -
j_gene: TRBJ2-3
abundance: few
CDR3aa: CASSFSPGGTDTQYF
CDR3nt: TGTGCCAGCAGCTTTTCACCCGGGGGCACAGATACGCAGTATTTT

v_gene: TRBV5-6
d_gene: TRBD1
j_gene: TRBJ2-7
abundance: -
CDR3aa: CASSSTGEYTYEQYF
CDR3nt: TGTGCCAGCAGCTCGACAGGGGAGTACACCTACGAGCAGTACTTC

v_gene: TRBV7-9
d_gene: TRBD2
j_gene: TRBJ2-1
abundance: once
CDR3aa: CASRPGGEQFF
CDR3nt: TGTGCCAGCAGGCCCGGGGGGGAGCAGTTCTTC

v_gene: TRBV28
d_gene: TRBD1
j_gene: TRBJ2-2
abundance: -
CDR3aa: CASSLPGQARAGELFF
CDR3nt: TGTGCCAGCAGTTTGCCCGGACAGGCAAGGGCCGGGGAGCTGTTTTTT

v_gene: TRBV6-1
d_gene: -
j_gene: TRBJ2-7
abundance: -
CDR3aa: CASRGTPTLSYEQYF
CDR3nt: TGTGCCAGCAGAGGGACTCCCACCCTATCCTACGAGCAGTACTTC

v_gene: TRBV6-1
d_gene: -
j_gene: TRBJ1-1
abundance: few
CDR3aa: CASSDLRGNTEAFF
CDR3nt: TGTGCCAGCAGTGATCTAAGAGGAAACACTGAAGCTTTCTTT

v_gene: TRBV4-2
d_gene: TRBD1
j_gene: TRBJ2-7
abundance: -
CDR3aa: CASSQEGTGVNEQYF
CDR3nt: TGTGCCAGCAGCCAAGAAGGAACAGGGGTAAACGAGCAGTACTTC

v_gene: TRBV27
d_gene: -
j_gene: TRBJ2-7
abundance: -
CDR3aa: CASSLIEAQTYEQYF
CDR3nt: TGTGCCAGCAGCCTCATTGAGGCCCAGACCTACGAGCAGTACTTC

v_gene: TRBV7-3
d_gene: -
j_gene: TRBJ1-2
abundance: few
CDR3aa: CASSLTQVVNYGYTF
CDR3nt: TGTGCCAGCAGCTTAACGCAGGTCGTTAACTATGGCTACACCTTC

v_gene: TRBV7-2
d_gene: TRBD2
j_gene: TRBJ2-5
abundance: -
CDR3aa: CASKRTSGEPQETQYF
CDR3nt: TGTGCCAGCAAACGGACTAGCGGGGAGCCCCAAGAGACCCAGTACTTC

v_gene: TRBV16
d_gene: -
j_gene: TRBJ2-1
abundance: once
CDR3aa: CASSPYNEQFF
CDR3nt: TGTGCCAGCAGCCCTTACAATGAGCAGTTCTTC

v_gene: TRBV7-8
d_gene: TRBD1
j_gene: TRBJ2-7
abundance: -
CDR3aa: CASSLAQQGVGYEQYF
CDR3nt: TGTGCCAGCAGCTTAGCCCAACAGGGGGTGGGCTACGAGCAGTACTTC

v_gene: TRBV9
d_gene: -
j_gene: TRBJ1-4
abundance: few
CDR3aa: CASSVGQTTNEKLFF
CDR3nt: TGTGCCAGCAGCGTAGGGCAGACAACTAATGAAAAACTGTTTTTT

v_gene: TRBV7-8
d_gene: TRBD1
j_gene: TRBJ1-1
abundance: -
CDR3aa: CASRGTGGIEAFF
CDR3nt: TGTGCCAGCAGAGGGACAGGGGGTATTGAAGCTTTCTTT

v_gene: TRBV10-3
d_gene: -
j_gene: TRBJ1-3
abundance: -
CDR3aa: CAISEPARDRNTIYF
CDR3nt: TGTGCCATCAGTGAGCCCGCGAGGGATAGAAACACCATATATTTT

v_gene: TRBV5-5
d_gene: TRBD1
j_gene: TRBJ1-6
abundance: -
CDR3aa: CASSTTGRHSPLHF
CDR3nt: TGTGCCAGCAGCACGACAGGGCGCCATTCACCCCTCCACTTT

v_gene: TRBV19
d_gene: TRBD1
j_gene: TRBJ2-5
abundance: -
CDR3aa: CASSIPGTGPKETQYF
CDR3nt: TGTGCCAGTAGTATACCCGGGACAGGGCCCAAAGAGACCCAGTACTTC